The 11 T cell receptor beta chains in this list originate from one sample, sequenced in a study of cytomegalovirus exposure and HLA in healthy donors. 13 Jbeta primers and 60 Vbeta primers were used for the PCR. The repertoire was sequenced with immunoSEQ multiplex PCR; TCRdb's copy has only in-frame clones and lacks some. The sample shows roughly 180,000 clones, over 70% of them seen only once. Sequencing input: PBMCs. The source is a woman between 25 and 40 years old in good health and CMV-seropositive.

This clone was seen a handful of times. This rearrangement joins TRBV14 to TRBJ1-2; D may be TRBD1 (5 bases). The CDR3 is 16 residues long. CDR1 and CDR2 from the germline V gene are SGHDN and FVKESK. V lost 0 bases to trimming and J lost 2 bases, with 13 bases between them. Written as DNA, the CDR3 is TGTGCCAGCAGCCAAGATCTAGGCAGGGTGAACTATGGCTACACCTTC. Translating gives CASSQDLGRVNYGYTF.

The sample holds one count of this clone. The V and J genes are TRBV27 and TRBJ2-3, with 11 positions matching TRBD2. Germline V gene lookup returns CDR1 MNHEY and CDR2 SMNVEV (reference sequence). The CDR3 is made up of 16 amino acids. J gave up 0 bases and V 6 bases, and 5 bases lay outside the gene matches. This CDR3 reads CASRGLAGGSTDTQYF. CDR3 coding DNA: TGTGCCAGCAGGGGTCTAGCGGGAGGAAGCACAGATACGCAGTATTTT.

J is TRBJ1-5 and V is TRBV6-1, with D perhaps TRBD1 (5 bases). V was trimmed by 0 bases and J by 7 bases, leaving 10 bases between them. CDR1 MNHNS and CDR2 SASEGT come from the germline V gene. The CDR3 loop spans 14 amino acids. CDR3 nucleotide sequence: TGTGCCAGCAGTGAAGCCTGGGGCGGACAGCCCCAGCATTTT. This sequence encodes CASSEAWGGQPQHF.

The chain links TRBV9 to TRBJ2-7; 9 bases are shared with TRBD1. The V and J ends lost 4 bases and 4 bases, in that order; junction bases with no gene match: 15. Germline V CDR1 and CDR2: SGDLS, YYNGEE. The CDR3 is 17 amino acids. The CDR3 nucleotides are TGTGCCAGCAGCCCTCGGACAGGGGCCCAAAGTGGATACGAGCAGTACTTC. Amino acid sequence: CASSPRTGAQSGYEQYF.

The rearrangement joins TRBV7-3 to TRBJ2-5; TRBD1 matches 9 bases. This CDR3 spans 14 amino acids. Germline assignment: CDR1 SGHTA and CDR2 FQGTGA. Trimming at V came to 1 base and at J to 4 bases, leaving 1 base not matched to a gene. The CDR3 here is CASSLMGQGETQYF. The CDR3 region has the DNA TGTGCCAGCAGCTTAATGGGACAGGGAGAGACCCAGTACTTC.

This clone was counted a single time. This chain uses TRBV15 with TRBJ1-5; 10 nucleotides line up with TRBD1. With V trimmed by 3 bases and J by 4 bases, 18 bases remained unmatched. This CDR3 is 20 amino acids long. Germline CDR1 is LNHNV and CDR2 is YYDKDF (reference sequence). The CDR3 spells CATSRGAGTGEFEGNQPQHF. The DNA of the CDR3 is TGTGCCACCAGCAGGGGCGCCGGGACAGGGGAATTTGAGGGAAATCAGCCCCAGCATTTT.

This chain links TRBV6-6 with TRBJ1-5; D is perhaps TRBD1 (5 bases). This CDR3 has 12 residues. V lost 8 bases and J 5 bases, leaving 10 bases between the germline ends. Per germline, CDR1 MNHNY and CDR2 SVGAGI (reference sequence). CDR3 coding DNA: TGTGCCAGCGGAGGGGAGTATCAGCCCCAGCATTTT. Its translation is CASGGEYQPQHF.

The rearrangement uses TRBV7-6 and TRBJ2-7; 9 bases fit TRBD1. CDR3 size: 14 residues. J gave up 1 base and V 6 bases, and 4 bases lay outside the gene matches. Germline CDR1 reads SGHVS; CDR2 reads FNYEAQ. The CDR3 coding sequence is TGTGCCAGCAGTCGACAGGGGGGATCCTACGAGCAGTACTTC. This encodes CASSRQGGSYEQYF.

The rearrangement links TRBV27 to TRBJ2-3; 15 nucleotides match TRBD2. Germline V gene data show CDR1 as MNHEY and CDR2 as SMNVEV (reference sequence). V shed 4 bases and J 3 bases; nucleotides not matched to a gene: 14. The CDR3 is 20 amino acids. The CDR3 DNA follows: TGTGCCAGCAGTTCTCGGACTAGCGGGAGGGCCGGGTCACTAACAGATACGCAGTATTTT. Translating gives CASSSRTSGRAGSLTDTQYF.

J is TRBJ2-1 and V is TRBV4-1; 15 bases fit TRBD2. Germline CDR1 and CDR2: MGHRA and YSYEKL. Unmatched junction bases numbered 2, after V lost 4 bases and J lost 4 bases. The CDR3 is 16 amino acids. The CDR3 protein is CASSPGLAGGYNEQFF. The CDR3 DNA is TGCGCCAGCAGCCCGGGACTAGCGGGAGGTTACAATGAGCAGTTCTTC.

This clone showed up just once. The V gene is TRBV4-3, the J gene TRBJ2-7; TRBD2 might be the D (6 bases). This CDR3 spans 15 amino acids. Germline CDR1 reads LGHNA; CDR2 reads YSLEER. V gave up 5 bases and J gave up 0 bases, with 14 bases separating them. The CDR3 DNA follows: TGCGCCAGCAGCGGCGGGCTAGCGAGCTCCTACGAGCAGTACTTC. Residues: CASSGGLASSYEQYF.